The 2 T cell receptor beta chains in this list originate from one sample, sequenced in a study of T cells after yellow fever vaccination. In TCRdb, the 5' RACE reads were re-called with MiXCR into one record per CDR3 protein. This table holds fewer than 500,000 distinct CDR3 sequences, around 19% found once. Sequencing used PBMCs, obtained before the yellow fever booster vaccination. The receptors originated from a young man who received the YFV17D yellow fever vaccine.

The chain recombines TRBV10-3 with TRBJ2-1; 13 nucleotides line up with TRBD2. CDR3 length: 13 residues. V lost 10 bases and J lost 9; bases outside the gene matches: 6. The V gene's germline CDR1 is ENHRY and CDR2 SYGVKD. The CDR3 nucleotides are TGTGCCACCGGAACTAGCGGGGGGGCTGAGCAGTTCTTC. This codes for CATGTSGGAEQFF.

This clonotype was seen more than once but under ten times. The J gene is TRBJ1-1, the V gene TRBV6-5; D uncertain. This CDR3 is 11 amino acids long. V lost 8 bases and J lost 7, with 11 bases in between. Germline V gives CDR1 MNHEY, CDR2 SVGAGI. The CDR3 loop reads CASRAGHEAFF. The CDR3 DNA is TGTGCCAGCCGAGCCGGGCATGAAGCTTTCTTT.